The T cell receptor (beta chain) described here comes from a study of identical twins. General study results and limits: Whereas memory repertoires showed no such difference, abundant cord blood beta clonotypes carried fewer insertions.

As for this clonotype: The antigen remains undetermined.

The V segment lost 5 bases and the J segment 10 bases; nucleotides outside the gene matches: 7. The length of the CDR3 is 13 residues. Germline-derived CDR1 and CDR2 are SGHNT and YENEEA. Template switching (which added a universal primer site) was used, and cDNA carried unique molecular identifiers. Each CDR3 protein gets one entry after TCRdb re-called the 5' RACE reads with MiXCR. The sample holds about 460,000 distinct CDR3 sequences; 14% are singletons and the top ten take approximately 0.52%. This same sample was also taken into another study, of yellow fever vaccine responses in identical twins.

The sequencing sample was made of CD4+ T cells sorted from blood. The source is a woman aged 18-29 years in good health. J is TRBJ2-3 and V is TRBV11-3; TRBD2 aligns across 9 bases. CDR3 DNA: TGTGCCAGCAGCCCGGGCGGGGGGGCGGCGCAGTATTTT. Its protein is CASSPGGGAAQYF. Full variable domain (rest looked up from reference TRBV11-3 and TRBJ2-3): EAGVVQSPRYKIIEKKQPVAFWCNPISGHNTLYWYLQNLGQGPELLIRYENEEAVDDSQLPKDRFSAERLKGVDSTLKIQPAELGDSAVYLCASSPGGGAAQYFGPGTRLTVL.